The clone carrying this T cell receptor (beta chain) was detected ten times or more. With V trimmed by 6 bases and J by 3 bases, 9 bases remained unmatched. The germline V gene has CDR1 SQVTM and CDR2 ANQGSEA. CDR3 length: 15 residues. Each CDR3 protein gets one entry after TCRdb re-called the reads with MiXCR. The top ten clones hold less than 3% of a sample with about 300,000 distinct CDR3 sequences, 9.6% of them seen once. The data stem from a study of T cell repertoires in cytomegalovirus infection. This clonotype was sampled from a human donor in good health (CMV status not recorded). Some clones in this sample may be carry-over from other donors' samples. The chain couples TRBV29-1 to TRBJ2-1; 9 nucleotides line up with TRBD1. The sequenced sample was PBMCs. For the CDR3, the DNA is TGCAGCGTGACCGGGACAGGGACAAACTACAATGAGCAGTTCTTC. Amino acid sequence: CSVTGTGTNYNEQFF.